This is a list of T cell receptor beta chains from one sample in a study of CD8+ T cells in alopecia areata. Libraries were prepared by immunoSEQ multiplex PCR; TCRdb keeps only in-frame clonotypes and omits some of them. Here the sample spans approximately 34,000 clones, around 59% being singletons. The sequencing input was NKG2D-high CD8+ T cells sorted from blood. The origin of the receptors is a human donor with alopecia areata. Each CDR3 is given with its conserved first and last residue. The order of the fields is clone size, D gene, J gene, V gene, CDR3 DNA, CDR3 protein. A D gene is named only where the DNA matches it firmly. A clone size is listed for some rows: how often the clone was seen (once, few, many), or a class if it is expanded.

once	TRBD2	TRBJ2-1	TRBV7-9	TGTGCCAGCAGCCTACCGCTAGCGGGAGGGGAAAATGAGCAGTTCTTC	CASSLPLAGGENEQFF
NA	TRBD1	TRBJ2-7	TRBV19	TGTGCCAGTAGCCCCGGGACAGGGGAGCTTTACGAGCAGTACTTC	CASSPGTGELYEQYF
NA	NA	TRBJ2-3	TRBV4-3	TGCGCCAGCAGCCAAAATGGGGCCAATACGCAGTATTTT	CASSQNGANTQYF
NA	NA	TRBJ2-5	TRBV27	TGTGCCAGCAGTCTTACCGGGTCCCCGCTCAGGCAGGAGACCCAGTACTTC	CASSLTGSPLRQETQYF
NA	TRBD1	TRBJ2-5	TRBV9	TGTGCCAGCAGCGTAGTAAACAGGGGCCAAGAGACCCAGTACTTC	CASSVVNRGQETQYF
NA	NA	TRBJ1-5	TRBV28	TGTGCCAGCAGCCGACGGGATTTCAATCAGCCCCAGCATTTT	CASSRRDFNQPQHF
NA	NA	TRBJ1-5	TRBV5-6	TGTGCCAGCAGCCCATCCGATCGGTATCAGCCCCAGCATTTT	CASSPSDRYQPQHF
NA	NA	TRBJ2-3	TRBV6-4	TGTGCCAGCAGACGGGACGGCACAGATACGCAGTATTTT	CASRRDGTDTQYF
once	NA	TRBJ2-7	TRBV7-9	TGTGCCAGCAGCTTGGGGCCAGAGCAGTACTTC	CASSLGPEQYF
few	NA	TRBJ2-1	TRBV29-1	TGCAGCGCCCCAGGGTCCTACAATGAGCAGTTCTTC	CSAPGSYNEQFF
NA	TRBD1	TRBJ2-6	TRBV7-9	TGTGCCAGCAGCGGACAGGGGTCTGGGGCCAACGTCCTGACTTTC	CASSGQGSGANVLTF
NA	NA	TRBJ2-6	TRBV28	TGTGCCAGCAGTTTCCCGCAAACAGGAGACCACTCTGGGGCCAACGTCCTGACTTTC	CASSFPQTGDHSGANVLTF
NA	NA	TRBJ2-3	TRBV27	TGTGCCAGCAGTAAACAAGATACGCAGTATTTT	CASSKQDTQYF
NA	TRBD1	TRBJ1-4	TRBV4-3	TGCGCCAGCAGCAAAGAGCGGACAGGGGGAGAAAAACTGTTTTTT	CASSKERTGGEKLFF
NA	TRBD1	TRBJ1-5	TRBV28	TGTGCCAGCAGCCTCGGGACAGGGTATAGCAATCAGCCCCAGCATTTT	CASSLGTGYSNQPQHF
few	NA	TRBJ1-1	TRBV29-1	TGCAGCGTTGATATACGCACAGGAGCTGAAGCTTTCTTT	CSVDIRTGAEAFF
NA	TRBD1	TRBJ2-5	TRBV7-9	TGTGCCAGCAGATCGGGACAGGGATATGAGACCCAGTACTTC	CASRSGQGYETQYF
few	NA	TRBJ2-1	TRBV7-3	TGTGCCAGCAGCATCGGGGGAAATGAGCAGTTCTTC	CASSIGGNEQFF
NA	NA	TRBJ2-2	TRBV4-3	TGCGCCAGCAGCCAAGATTTCGCGAGCACCGGGGAGCTGTTTTTT	CASSQDFASTGELFF
NA	NA	TRBJ2-3	TRBV6-5	TGTGCCAGCAGTTACTCAACGGTGGGAGATACGCAGTATTTT	CASSYSTVGDTQYF
medium-sized	NA	TRBJ1-2	TRBV6-5	TGTGCCAGCAGTTACGTTGGTGGGGGCTACACCTTC	CASSYVGGGYTF
NA	TRBD2	TRBJ2-7	TRBV7-6	TGTGCCAGCAGCTTAGTTGCTAGCGGATCCCGCGAGCAGTACTTC	CASSLVASGSREQYF
few	TRBD2	TRBJ2-3	TRBV11-1	TGTGCCAGCAGCTCAACTAGCGGGGGTAACCCCCGGGTGGATACGCAGTATTTT	CASSSTSGGNPRVDTQYF
NA	NA	TRBJ2-7	TRBV6-6	TGTGCCAGCAGTTACTCGAAGGAGGGACCCTCCTACGAGCAGTACTTC	CASSYSKEGPSYEQYF
NA	TRBD1	TRBJ1-5	TRBV19	TGTGCCAGTAGTACCGGGACAGGGGGCTGGCAGCCCCAGCATTTT	CASSTGTGGWQPQHF
NA	TRBD2	TRBJ2-2	TRBV4-1	TGCGCCAGCAGCCAAGATAGCGGGAGTCTTACCGGGGAGCTGTTTTTT	CASSQDSGSLTGELFF
few	NA	TRBJ1-2	TRBV7-9	TGTGCCAGCAGCCCCGTGGGCGGCAACTATGGCTACACCTTC	CASSPVGGNYGYTF
NA	NA	TRBJ2-7	TRBV19	TGTGCCAGTAGTCGGGGCTACGAGCAGTACTTC	CASSRGYEQYF
NA	TRBD1	TRBJ1-2	TRBV6-5	TGTGCCAGCAGTTACTCTGGGACAGCGCCAGACGGCTACACCTTC	CASSYSGTAPDGYTF
NA	NA	TRBJ2-1	TRBV4-3	TGCGCCAGCAGCGGAGGACCTGAGCAGTTCTTC	CASSGGPEQFF
NA	NA	TRBJ2-7	TRBV28	TGTGCCAGCAGTTCCCCTCAGAGGGTTCCATCCTACGAGCAGTACTTC	CASSSPQRVPSYEQYF
NA	NA	TRBJ2-1	TRBV4-3	TGCGCCAGCAGCCGCGCATCGTACAATGAGCAGTTCTTC	CASSRASYNEQFF
NA	NA	TRBJ1-2	TRBV6-6	TGTGCCAGCAGTCGGGGGATGGGGGGCAACTATGGCTACACCTTC	CASSRGMGGNYGYTF
NA	NA	TRBJ1-1	TRBV6-6	TGTGCCAGCAGTTACTCCACTGAAGCTTTCTTT	CASSYSTEAFF
NA	NA	TRBJ1-5	TRBV12-5	TGTGCTAGTGGTTTGGGGGGGAGCGGTCAGCCCCAGCATTTT	CASGLGGSGQPQHF
NA	TRBD1	TRBJ1-2	TRBV14	TGTGCCAGCAGCCAAGACAGGGGGGTGGACTATGGCTACACCTTC	CASSQDRGVDYGYTF